This TCR beta chain was observed in a study of T cell repertoires in cytomegalovirus infection (dated by TCRdb to the late 2010s). Notes on the research overall: The peptide stimulations were aimed at well-studied HLA-B-restricted epitopes as well as recently identified HLA-C-restricted CMV epitopes, whose presentation resists viral immunomodulation. Donor HLA type was relevant to the analysis, as public TCR beta signatures indicated carriage of CMV infection together with the matching HLA type. Overall study results and their limits: The ex vivo response was dominated by HLA-C-restricted CMV-specific TCR beta clonotypes, and the single most frequent clonotype in two of eight donors was supplied by these HLA-C-restricted clonotypes. In both this cohort and an independent roughly 350-donor cohort, the cumulative frequency of public TCR beta family members distinguished carriers of CMV infection plus the relevant HLA type.

This clonotype has more than one count but fewer than ten. The antigen it binds to is not known. Base qualities are not provided; no much larger clone lies one nucleotide away. Deletion took 1 base off V and 2 bases off J, with a span of 12 bases between the germline ends. The germline V gene provides CDR1 SGHTA and CDR2 FQGNSA. Taken from cysteine to phenylalanine, the CDR3 has 16 residues. Only the CDR3 part of the read is kept: 48 bases, read in frame from the first base. The sample's treatment or condition label, decoded: in vitro stimulation with specific CMV peptide epitopes to enrich CMV-specific T cells. For sequencing, an Illumina HiSeq 1500 was employed. TCRdb trimmed public reads at Q25 via fastp, called clones via MiXCR and kept in-frame beta chains. CDR3 protein duplicates are merged, each entry listing the most common genes and DNA. This sample is represented by fewer than 200,000 distinct CDR3 sequences; 20% to 25% of them were singletons. Under 30% of the sample is held by the ten biggest clonotypes.

Sequencing was performed on CD8+ T cells from cultured PBMCs, taken from culture after CMV antigen stimulation. In this chain, TRBV7-2 is recombined with TRBJ1-5; TRBD1 is perhaps the D gene, given 5 matching bases. The sequence came from a human donor in good health (CMV status not recorded). Some clones in this sample may be carry-over from other donors' samples. The CDR3 corresponds to CASSLGGRRGNQPQHF. The DNA sequence is as follows: TGTGCCAGCAGCTTAGGAGGCCGCAGGGGCAATCAGCCCCAGCATTTT. This CDR3, with the reference TRBV7-2 and TRBJ1-5 proteins standing in past its ends, gives the full variable domain GAGVSQSPSNKVTEKGKDVELRCDPISGHTALYWYRQSLGQGLEFLIYFQGNSAPDKSGLPSDRFSAERTGGSVSTLTIQRTQQEDSAVYLCASSLGGRRGNQPQHFGDGTRLSIL.